Following are 31 T cell receptor beta chains from one sample sequenced in a study of OX40 agonist ivuxolimab in advanced cancers. Some clones are missing from TCRdb's copy, which holds only in-frame ones; the method was immunoSEQ multiplex PCR. The repertoire holds about 50,000 clones, with roughly three quarters as singletons. Specimen: CD4+ or CD8+ T cells sorted from blood, collected in a trial of the OX40 agonist ivuxolimab. All receptors derive from an adult with an advanced solid tumor such as melanoma, head and neck, liver or kidney cancer.

This clone was seen a few times. Written as DNA, the CDR3 is TGCGCCAGCAGCTTGGTTCCTATGGGGGGCGGGTCAGATACGCAGTATTTT. Translating it yields CASSLVPMGGGSDTQYF. The V call is TRBV5-1, the J call TRBJ2-3; TRBD1 or TRBD2 may be the D gene (6 bases each). The CDR3 length is 17 residues. The V end was cut by 0 bases, the J end by 4 bases, with 18 bases between. Per germline, CDR1 SGHRS and CDR2 YFSETQ.

The V and J genes are TRBV9 and TRBJ2-6, with 7 positions matching TRBD1. The germline CDR1 and CDR2 sequences are SGDLS and YYNGEE. There are 17 residues in the CDR3. V dropped 4 bases and J dropped 4; count of bases not matched to a gene: 11. As DNA, the CDR3 is TGTGCCAGCAGCCCCATCCCCACAGGGGACGGGGCCAACGTCCTGACTTTC. This gives the protein CASSPIPTGDGANVLTF.

The rearrangement uses TRBV19 and TRBJ2-1; 9 bases match TRBD2. Trimming removed 7 bases from V and 6 bases from J; junction bases left unmatched: 13. Per germline, CDR1 LNHDA and CDR2 SQIVND (reference sequence). This CDR3 comprises 16 residues. CDR3: CASTTYGGRASNEQFF. The CDR3 DNA follows: TGTGCCAGTACCACATATGGCGGGAGGGCCTCCAATGAGCAGTTCTTC. Based on the CDR3 plus reference TRBV19 and TRBJ2-1, the full variable domain is DGGITQSPKYLFRKEGQNVTLSCEQNLNHDAMYWYRQDPGQGLRLIYYSQIVNDFQKGDIAEGYSVSREKKESFPLTVTSAQKNPTAFYLCASTTYGGRASNEQFFGPGTRLTVL.

V is TRBV15 and J is TRBJ2-3; tentative D call: TRBD1 (6 bases). V lost 1 base to trimming and J lost 2 bases, with 10 bases between them. The CDR3 has 15 amino acids. From germline, CDR1 is LNHNV and CDR2 YYDKDF (reference sequence). The CDR3 DNA follows: TGTGCCACCAGCAGAGGACAGGAGCTCACAGATACGCAGTATTTT. It encodes CATSRGQELTDTQYF.

The rearrangement uses TRBV19 and TRBJ2-1; D is perhaps TRBD1 (6 bases). The CDR3 has 14 amino acids. The V end lost 3 bases, the J end lost 2 bases, and 8 bases lay between the germline ends. Germline loops: CDR1 LNHDA, CDR2 SQIVND (reference sequence). Written as DNA, the CDR3 is TGTGCCAGTAGTATTGGGGGCGCCTACAATGAGCAGTTCTTC. It is translated as CASSIGGAYNEQFF.

The rearrangement joins TRBV7-2 to TRBJ2-7; 12 bases are a match to TRBD2. Losses at the gene ends were 5 bases for V and 0 bases for J; bases not matched to a gene: 5. From germline, CDR1 is SGHTA and CDR2 FQGNSA. The CDR3 spans 16 residues. CDR3 in DNA: TGTGCCAGCAGCCGTCTAGCGGGGGGGAGCTCCTACGAGCAGTACTTC. This gives the protein CASSRLAGGSSYEQYF.

The CDR3 nucleotides read TGTGCCAGCTCACCCGAGGGCCTCACCGGGACAATCAAGAAGACCCAGTACTTC. Amino acid sequence: CASSPEGLTGTIKKTQYF. This chain connects TRBV18 to TRBJ2-5; D perhaps matches TRBD1 (6 bases). CDR3 length equals 18 residues. The V end lost 3 bases, the J end lost 6 bases, and 26 bases lay between the germline ends. Germline CDR1 is KGHSH and CDR2 is LQKENI.

The chain is built from TRBV7-9 and TRBJ2-4; 7 bases line up with TRBD1. CDR1 SEHNR and CDR2 FQNEAQ come from the germline V gene (reference sequence). V was pared by 5 bases and J by 4 bases, with 5 bases of the junction left unmatched. The CDR3 is made up of 14 amino acids. CDR3 protein: CASSLGTVKNIQYF. The CDR3 DNA is TGTGCCAGCAGCCTCGGGACAGTGAAAAACATTCAGTACTTC.

The rearrangement uses TRBV9 and TRBJ1-1; 9 bases align to TRBD1. The CDR3 totals 16 residues. Germline CDR1 is SGDLS and CDR2 is YYNGEE. Trimming removed 1 base from V and 3 bases from J; junction bases left unmatched: 7. CDR3 sequence (DNA): TGTGCCAGCAGCGTATCCACAGGGGGCGCGGACACTGAAGCTTTCTTT. Encoded protein: CASSVSTGGADTEAFF. The complete variable domain, with remaining parts taken from reference TRBV9 and TRBJ1-1, reads DSGVTQTPKHLITATGQRVTLRCSPRSGDLSVYWYQQSLDQGLQFLIQYYNGEERAKGNILERFSAQQFPDLHSELNLSSLELGDSALYFCASSVSTGGADTEAFFGQGTRLTVV.

The chain joins TRBV27 to TRBJ1-2; D not certain. Trimming left V 7 bases short and J 2 bases short, with 17 bases between. CDR1 and CDR2 (germline): MNHEY, SMNVEV (reference sequence). The CDR3 totals 15 residues. Here the CDR3 reads CASTPVEGYNYGYTF. CDR3 DNA: TGTGCCAGCACCCCGGTGGAGGGTTACAACTATGGCTACACCTTC.

V is TRBV21-1 and J is TRBJ2-5; the table's D call of TRBD2 was not tested on the DNA. TRBV21-1 is classified as a pseudogene. The CDR3 loop spans 17 amino acids. CDR3 sequence: CASSKGGGSGVQETQYF. The CDR3 DNA reads TGTGCCAGCAGCAAAGGGGGAGGTAGCGGGGTCCAAGAGACCCAGTACTTC.

This chain joins TRBV19 and TRBJ2-1, with 8 bases aligning to TRBD2. V was clipped by 4 bases and J by 7 bases; unmatched bases: 6. Per germline, CDR1 LNHDA and CDR2 SQIVND (reference sequence). CDR3 length: 14 amino acids. The CDR3 region is CASSRLAGGNEQFF. The CDR3 nucleotides are TGTGCCAGTAGTAGGCTAGCGGGCGGTAATGAGCAGTTCTTC.

The CDR3 bases are TGTGCCAGCAGTGCTACAGGGGGGAGATACGAGCAGTACTTC. Translated, it gives CASSATGGRYEQYF. The rearrangement uses TRBV2 and TRBJ2-7, with 8 bases lining up with TRBD1. Germline values: CDR1 SNHLY, CDR2 FYNNEI. CDR3 length: 14 amino acids. V was pared by 4 bases and J by 4 bases, with 6 bases of the junction left unmatched. Full variable domain (rest looked up from reference TRBV2 and TRBJ2-7): EPEVTQTPSHQVTQMGQEVILRCVPISNHLYFYWYRQILGQKVEFLVSFYNNEISEKSEIFDDQFSVERPDGSNFTLKIRSTKLEDSAMYFCASSATGGRYEQYFGPGTRLTVT.

V and J are TRBV29-1 and TRBJ1-2; D may be TRBD1 (5 bases). The germline V gene has CDR1 SQVTM and CDR2 ANQGSEA. V was cut by 0 bases and J by 2 bases, with 16 bases left in between. The CDR3 spans 16 residues. The CDR3 here is CSVEDGPGSKNYGYTF. The CDR3, as DNA: TGCAGCGTTGAAGATGGGCCAGGGAGCAAAAACTATGGCTACACCTTC.

Only a few counts were recorded for this clone. V and J are TRBV29-1 and TRBJ1-1; no firm D call. The CDR3 consists of 11 residues. Trimming pared 4 bases from V and 6 bases from J, leaving 9 bases between. Germline assignment: CDR1 SQVTM and CDR2 ANQGSEA. CDR3 sequence: CSVVLNPEAFF. Written as DNA, the CDR3 is TGCAGCGTTGTCCTCAACCCTGAAGCTTTCTTT.

The CDR3 protein is CASSVAPGSPRIEQYF. In DNA form, the CDR3 reads TGTGCCAGCAGCGTAGCCCCGGGCTCCCCTCGGATTGAGCAGTACTTC. The rearrangement joins TRBV9 to TRBJ2-7; no reliable D call. Trimming took off 0 bases at V and 7 bases at J, with 20 bases between the two ends. This CDR3 is built from 16 residues. In germline, CDR1 is SGDLS, CDR2 YYNGEE.

This sequence joins TRBV7-9 and TRBJ1-4, with 9 bases matching TRBD1. This CDR3 comprises 16 residues. V shed 5 bases, J shed 7 bases, and the junction held 11 bases outside the gene matches. CDR1 SEHNR and CDR2 FQNEAQ come from the germline V gene (reference sequence). CDR3 sequence (DNA): TGTGCCAGCAGCCAACCAACAGGGGGCGACGCTGAAAAACTGTTTTTT. Amino acids: CASSQPTGGDAEKLFF. Combining the CDR3 with reference TRBV7-9 and TRBJ1-4 gives the whole variable domain DTGVSQNPRHKITKRGQNVTFRCDPISEHNRLYWYRQTLGQGPEFLTYFQNEAQLEKSRLLSDRFSAERPKGSFSTLEIQRTEQGDSAMYLCASSQPTGGDAEKLFFGSGTQLSVL.

The rearrangement joins TRBV6-5 to TRBJ1-2, with TRBD1 as a possible D gene (5 bases). The CDR3 length is 14 residues. The V and J ends lost 5 bases and 6 bases respectively, with 16 bases between them. CDR1 is MNHEY, CDR2 SVGAGI, per germline. The CDR3 spells CASSPRGGRDGYTF. The CDR3 coding sequence is TGTGCCAGCAGTCCCCGGGGGGGTAGGGATGGCTACACCTTC.

The rearrangement links TRBV18 to TRBJ2-3; D is possibly TRBD2 (6 bases). Germline V lookup: CDR1 KGHSH, CDR2 LQKENI. Trimming stripped 6 bases from V and 3 bases from J, with 10 bases between. The CDR3 covers 13 residues. DNA for the CDR3: TGTGCCAGCTCGGGGGGAACGACAGATACGCAGTATTTT. Translating it yields CASSGGTTDTQYF.

The chain combines TRBV5-1 with TRBJ1-2, with a weak D call TRBD1 (5 bases). The germline V and J ends were trimmed by 0 bases and 2 bases, with 11 bases remaining between them. Germline V gives CDR1 SGHRS, CDR2 YFSETQ. The CDR3 loop spans 15 amino acids. The CDR3 is CASSLAPDRNYGYTF. CDR3 nucleotides: TGCGCCAGCAGCTTGGCCCCCGACAGAAACTATGGCTACACCTTC. Full variable domain (remainder filled in from reference TRBV5-1 and TRBJ1-2): KAGVTQTPRYLIKTRGQQVTLSCSPISGHRSVSWYQQTPGQGLQFLFEYFSETQRNKGNFPGRFSGRQFSNSRSEMNVSTLELGDSALYLCASSLAPDRNYGYTFGSGTRLTVV.

The V gene is TRBV5-8, the J gene TRBJ1-5; possible D gene TRBD1, 5 bases. Germline V lookup: CDR1 SGHTS, CDR2 YDEGEE. The CDR3 contains 14 residues. V was trimmed by 4 bases and J by 3 bases, leaving 11 bases between them. In DNA, the CDR3 is TGTGCCAGCAGCCGGGGACGGCTCAATCAGCCCCAGCATTTT. As protein: CASSRGRLNQPQHF. Full variable domain (remainder filled in from reference TRBV5-8 and TRBJ1-5): EAGVTQSPTHLIKTRGQQATLRCSPISGHTSVYWYQQALGLGLQFLLWYDEGEERNRGNFPPRFSGRQFPNYSSELNVNALELEDSALYLCASSRGRLNQPQHFGDGTRLSIL.

This clone showed up just a few times. The CDR3 spells CASSAFWTGELFF. The CDR3 DNA sequence: TGTGCCAGCAGCGCGTTTTGGACCGGGGAGCTGTTTTTT. The chain uses TRBV5-8 and TRBJ2-2; D remains ambiguous. From germline, CDR1 is SGHTS and CDR2 YDEGEE. This CDR3 has 13 amino acids. Trimming shortened V by 4 bases and J by 5 bases, and 9 bases separated the two germline ends.

The count of this clone is one. The V call is TRBV11-2, the J call TRBJ2-1, with D tentatively TRBD1 (5 bases). Trimming shortened V by 5 bases and J by 6 bases, and 11 bases separated the two germline ends. This CDR3 region has 13 residues. The germline V gene has CDR1 SGHAT and CDR2 FQNNGV. The CDR3 DNA reads TGTGCCAGCAGCCTACTTAGGGGCAATGAGCAGTTCTTC. Amino acids: CASSLLRGNEQFF.

This clone has just one count. The genes are TRBV19 and TRBJ2-4; TRBD1 aligns across 7 bases. Germline CDR1 is LNHDA and CDR2 is SQIVND (reference sequence). V lost 4 bases and J lost 6; bases outside the gene matches: 9. The length of the CDR3 is 15 residues. The CDR3 DNA reads as TGTGCCAGTAGTACCCAGGCAGGGGGAAGAAACATTCAGTACTTC. It specifies CASSTQAGGRNIQYF.

The J gene is TRBJ2-7, the V gene TRBV28; D is unclear. V was cut by 6 bases and J by 6 bases, with 15 bases left in between. Germline-derived CDR1 and CDR2 are MDHEN and SYDVKM. The CDR3 is made up of 13 amino acids. CDR3 sequence reads: CASSLLGRGEQYF. The CDR3 DNA is TGTGCCAGCAGCCTGCTAGGGCGAGGCGAGCAGTACTTC.

The chain has TRBV7-9 and TRBJ1-4; the D is unclear. The CDR3 has 16 residues. Germline V gives CDR1 SEHNR, CDR2 FQNEAQ (reference sequence). With 1 base removed from V and 0 bases from J, the gap between germline ends came to 9 bases. CDR3 coding DNA: TGTGCCAGCAGCTTAGTTTGGGGAGCAACTAATGAAAAACTGTTTTTT. Amino acid sequence: CASSLVWGATNEKLFF. Using reference TRBV7-9 and TRBJ1-4 for the parts outside the CDR3, the full variable domain is DTGVSQNPRHKITKRGQNVTFRCDPISEHNRLYWYRQTLGQGPEFLTYFQNEAQLEKSRLLSDRFSAERPKGSFSTLEIQRTEQGDSAMYLCASSLVWGATNEKLFFGSGTQLSVL.

The chain combines TRBV29-1 with TRBJ1-2; D ambiguous. CDR3 length: 10 residues. The V and J ends lost 3 bases and 6 bases respectively, with 5 bases between them. Germline CDR1 reads SQVTM; CDR2 reads ANQGSEA. The CDR3 spells CSVDYNGYTF. Written as DNA, the CDR3 is TGCAGCGTTGACTATAATGGCTACACCTTC.

The rearrangement joins TRBV19 to TRBJ1-2; no clear D. This CDR3 has 15 residues. V lost 5 bases to trimming and J lost 5 bases, with 18 bases between them. CDR1 LNHDA and CDR2 SQIVND come from the germline V gene (reference sequence). CDR3 in amino acids: CASSVGLSIRYGYTF. In nucleotides, the CDR3 is TGTGCCAGTAGTGTCGGCCTATCCATCAGGTATGGCTACACCTTC.

The V and J genes are TRBV2 and TRBJ2-5; D not resolved. CDR1 is SNHLY and CDR2 is FYNNEI in the germline V gene. The CDR3 spans 12 residues. Trimming pared 2 bases from V and 6 bases from J, leaving 7 bases between. CDR3 sequence: CASSELPKTQYF. The CDR3 DNA reads TGTGCCAGCAGTGAACTCCCCAAGACCCAGTACTTC.

This clone appeared once. The gene calls are TRBV28 and TRBJ1-2; 9 nucleotides agree with TRBD1. The germline gives CDR1 MDHEN, CDR2 SYDVKM. J gave up 7 bases and V 6 bases, and 6 bases lay outside the gene matches. The CDR3 covers 13 residues. The CDR3 region has the DNA TGTGCCAGCAGGAGGACAGGGGCGACTGGCTACACCTTC. It yields the protein CASRRTGATGYTF.

The gene calls are TRBV11-2 and TRBJ2-5; D is perhaps TRBD2 (6 bases). The CDR3 consists of 13 residues. CDR1 SGHAT and CDR2 FQNNGV come from the germline V gene. The germline V and J ends were trimmed by 2 bases and 5 bases, with 9 bases remaining between them. The CDR3 is CASSLIGGETQYF. CDR3 nucleotide sequence: TGTGCCAGCAGCTTAATCGGAGGGGAGACCCAGTACTTC.